Reported below is one TCR beta chain. This entry belongs to a study of blood T cell repertoires in COVID-19. The germline V gene has CDR1 SGDLS and CDR2 YYNGEE. With 4 bases removed from V and 2 bases from J, the gap between germline ends came to 15 bases. This CDR3 is 15 amino acids long. Libraries were prepared by immunoSEQ multiplex PCR; TCRdb keeps only in-frame clonotypes and omits some of them. The sample carries 90,000 to 150,000 clones, roughly 76% recorded once. This chain joins TRBV9 and TRBJ2-5, with D possibly being TRBD1 (5 bases). The TCR comes from a human donor in a cohort sampled during active COVID-19. What was sequenced was peripheral blood. In nucleotides, the CDR3 is TGTGCCAGCAGCCCCCGAGGTGACAGACAAGAGACCCAGTACTTC. Translation gives CASSPRGDRQETQYF.